The clone carrying this TCR beta chain has a handful of counts. The data derive from a study of PD-L1 blockade in urothelial cancer. The CDR3 contains 14 residues. Germline loops: CDR1 SGHVS, CDR2 FQNEAQ. V was pared by 5 bases and J by 0 bases, with 8 bases between. Assay: immunoSEQ multiplex PCR; the TCRdb copy retains only in-frame clones and omits some. The sample has 100,000 to 150,000 clones, roughly 84% seen once. The time point denotes: pretreatment peripheral blood. The sample was PBMCs, taken around atezolizumab (anti-PD-L1) treatment. The clonotype originates from a man between 45 and 60 years old with urothelial cancer. The chain uses TRBV7-8 and TRBJ1-5; D unresolved. CDR3 bases: TGTGCCAGCAGCGGGCAGATTAGCAATCAGCCCCAGCATTTT. Its translation is CASSGQISNQPQHF. The variable domain in full, with the rest retrieved from reference TRBV7-8 and TRBJ1-5, is GAGVSQSPRYKVAKRGQDVALRCDPISGHVSLFWYQQALGQGPEFLTYFQNEAQLDKSGLPSDRFFAERPEGSVSTLKIQRTQQEDSAVYLCASSGQISNQPQHFGDGTRLSIL.